This is a list of T cell receptor beta chains from one sample in a study of T cells of healthy individuals. MiXCR was run by TCRdb on the 5' RACE reads, yielding one entry per CDR3 protein. This table has 40,000 to 60,000 distinct CDR3 sequences, roughly 14% appearing once. These receptors were collected from a human donor in good health. Both conserved end residues are trimmed from each CDR3. D genes are given only for firm matches.

j_gene | d_gene | v_gene | CDR3aa
TRBJ1-3 | TRBD1 | TRBV9 | ASSGTGAPGNTIY
TRBJ1-3 | - | TRBV5-1 | ASSLNPAVTSGNTIH
TRBJ2-5 | TRBD2 | TRBV7-9 | ASSLKTGGSETQY
TRBJ2-1 | TRBD2 | TRBV24-1 | ATSGLAGGSYNEQF
TRBJ2-7 | - | TRBV12-3/TRBV12-4 | ASNAGTYEQY
TRBJ2-7 | - | TRBV5-1 | ASSLLSPRDGYEQY
TRBJ2-5 | - | TRBV2 | ASSDGGQGQETQY
TRBJ2-5 | - | TRBV20-1 | SAIPGEETQY
TRBJ2-3 | - | TRBV6-2/TRBV6-3 | ASKPEGDLTDTQY
TRBJ1-4 | - | TRBV4-3 | ASSQSVATNEKLF
TRBJ1-1 | - | TRBV18 | ASSPVRGMNTEAF
TRBJ2-2 | - | TRBV3-1 | ASSYQGTLNTGELF
TRBJ1-5 | - | TRBV18 | ASSPGLQNQPQH
TRBJ2-3 | - | TRBV7-9 | ASSLAGRLKH
TRBJ2-7 | TRBD1 | TRBV10-3 | AISGTGKPYEQY
TRBJ2-3 | - | TRBV6-1 | ASSEGLTDTQY
TRBJ2-5 | - | TRBV20-1 | SARALGPSQETQY
TRBJ1-1 | - | TRBV30 | AWSVLWDTEAF
TRBJ2-1 | - | TRBV20-1 | SATRDSWDEQF
TRBJ2-5 | TRBD2 | TRBV7-2 | ASSPRASGRWGETQY
TRBJ2-4 | - | TRBV29-1 | SAGQKNIQY
TRBJ1-1 | - | TRBV6-2/TRBV6-3 | ASTEQGTIRSEAF